The source of this TCR beta chain is a study of blood T cell repertoires in COVID-19. The V and J ends lost 3 bases and 2 bases, in that order; junction bases with no gene match: 5. Germline V gene sequence: CDR1 MDHEN, CDR2 SYDVKM. The CDR3 length is 18 residues. The protocol was immunoSEQ multiplex PCR, while the TCRdb copy is restricted to in-frame clones and leaves out a portion. The top ten clones hold 15% to 20% of a sample with 200,000 to 250,000 clones, approximately 80% of them seen once. Material for sequencing was peripheral blood. The J gene is TRBJ2-1, the V gene TRBV28, with 15 bases lining up with TRBD2. This receptor was identified in a man aged 25-45 years with active or convalescent COVID-19. CDR3 coding DNA: TGTGCCAGCAGTTTGGGACTAGCGGGGGGCTATCCCTACAATGAGCAGTTCTTC. Amino acid sequence: CASSLGLAGGYPYNEQFF.